The 25 T cell receptor beta chains below all came from one sample that was sequenced in a study of T cell responses to AZD1222 COVID-19 vaccine (dated by TCRdb to the early 2020s). The time point label, as the study defines it: baseline before first vaccination. The library was produced with the immunoSEQ multiplex PCR assay. TCRdb's version of the immuneACCESS table is confined to in-frame rearrangements and falls short of the full clone set. An unresolved V gene accounts for under half of the shortfall where checked; the remainder is of unknown origin. The sample table lists around 84,000 clones, 75% to 90% of them with a count of one. Approximately 31% of the sample belongs to the ten largest clones. The sample in question was peripheral blood, obtained on day 0 of AZD1222 vaccination. Receptors were obtained from an adult in good health.

CDR3 protein: CSASKGTVNSYNSPLHF. The CDR3 DNA sequence: TGCAGTGCTAGTAAAGGGACAGTGAACTCCTATAATTCACCCCTCCACTTT. The rearrangement uses TRBV20-1 and TRBJ1-6; 7 bases are a match to TRBD1. The CDR3 loop spans 17 amino acids. V gave up 3 bases and J gave up 0 bases; unmatched junction bases: 8. Germline lookup yields CDR1 DFQATT and CDR2 SNEGSKA (reference sequence).

The genes are TRBV27 and TRBJ1-6, with D possibly matching TRBD1 (5 bases). This CDR3 region has 17 residues. Deletions cut 5 bases from V and 7 bases from J, with 21 bases between. Looked up from germline, CDR1 is MNHEY and CDR2 is SMNVEV (reference sequence). The CDR3 here is CASSTEGPRARNSPLHF. The CDR3 bases are TGTGCCAGCAGTACGGAGGGGCCCAGGGCAAGGAATTCACCCCTCCACTTT.

The rearrangement links TRBV27 to TRBJ2-1; 7 positions agree with TRBD1. CDR3 length: 15 residues. The junction had 6 bases not matched to a gene; V was cut back by 5 bases and J by 2 bases. Germline V gene data show CDR1 as MNHEY and CDR2 as SMNVEV (reference sequence). The CDR3 nucleotides are TGTGCCAGCAGTCTTACAGGGGATGCCTACAATGAGCAGTTCTTC. Translating it yields CASSLTGDAYNEQFF.

The chain couples TRBV7-8 to TRBJ2-1, with D perhaps matching TRBD2 (5 bases). This CDR3 contains 14 residues. Germline V gene sequence: CDR1 SGHVS, CDR2 FQNEAQ. The ends were cut back, 5 bases at V and 4 bases at J, with 12 bases in the middle. In DNA, the CDR3 is TGTGCCAGCAGCCTCCTCGGGGTATACAATGAGCAGTTCTTC. It is translated as CASSLLGVYNEQFF.

The chain is built from TRBV9 and TRBJ1-4, with a tentative D call TRBD1 (6 bases). The CDR3 spans 15 residues. CDR1 is SGDLS, CDR2 YYNGEE, per germline. Trimming shortened V by 1 base and J by 3 bases, and 10 bases separated the two germline ends. As DNA, the CDR3 is TGTGCCAGCAGCGTATCCGAGGGGGCTAATGAAAAACTGTTTTTT. It translates to CASSVSEGANEKLFF.

This chain joins TRBV19 and TRBJ2-1; 10 nucleotides match TRBD1. CDR1 and CDR2 (germline): LNHDA, SQIVND (reference sequence). This CDR3 has 14 amino acids. J gave up 15 bases and V 1 base, and 9 bases lay outside the gene matches. In nucleotides, the CDR3 is TGTGCCAGTAGTATAGTAGGACAGGGGGGTCGTCGGTTCTTC. It yields the protein CASSIVGQGGRRFF.

This chain joins TRBV9 and TRBJ2-7; 7 bases align to TRBD2. The CDR3 runs to 15 residues. Germline V gene lookup returns CDR1 SGDLS and CDR2 YYNGEE. V dropped 4 bases and J dropped 4; count of bases not matched to a gene: 11. The CDR3 spells CASSPKGGSNYEQYF. The DNA of the CDR3 is TGTGCCAGCAGCCCCAAGGGCGGGAGCAATTACGAGCAGTACTTC.

V and J are TRBV30 and TRBJ2-3; D is unclear. The CDR3 is 13 residues long. CDR1 GTSNPN and CDR2 SVGIG come from the germline V gene (reference sequence). Trimming left V 1 base short and J 6 bases short, with 11 bases between. CDR3 protein: CAWSDPVLDTQYF. CDR3 DNA sequence: TGTGCCTGGAGTGACCCCGTATTGGATACGCAGTATTTT. Complete variable domain (other parts from reference TRBV30 and TRBJ2-3): SQTIHQWPATLVQPVGSPLSLECTVEGTSNPNLYWYRQAAGRGLQLLFYSVGIGQISSEVPQNLSASRPQDRQFILSSKKLLLSDSGFYLCAWSDPVLDTQYFGPGTRLTVL.

This chain uses TRBV14 with TRBJ2-1; D is uncertain. Germline CDR1 and CDR2: SGHDN and FVKESK. This CDR3 has 13 amino acids. V lost 4 bases and J lost 9, with 13 bases in between. CDR3 in DNA: TGTGCCAGCAGCCTCACTCCTTTCGGTGAGCAGTTCTTC. Its protein product is CASSLTPFGEQFF.

A single count supports this clone. V and J are TRBV29-1 and TRBJ1-2; D perhaps matches TRBD1 (6 bases). Per the germline V gene, CDR1 is SQVTM and CDR2 is ANQGSEA. This CDR3 region has 15 residues. With 3 bases removed from V and 3 bases from J, the gap between germline ends came to 17 bases. The CDR3 reads CSVDGGDRFYYGYTF. The CDR3 nucleotides are TGCAGCGTTGATGGGGGAGACAGGTTCTACTATGGCTACACCTTC.

The chain combines TRBV12-3 or TRBV12-4 with TRBJ1-1; 8 nucleotides match TRBD1. The CDR3 is made up of 12 amino acids. V lost 6 bases, J lost 6 bases, and 3 bases stayed unmatched. The CDR3 DNA sequence: TGTGCCAGCAGACCAGGGGGCTCTGAAGCTTTCTTT. Translated, it gives CASRPGGSEAFF.

The rearrangement joins TRBV5-5 to TRBJ1-1; a weak D match, TRBD1 (5 bases). Per the germline V gene, CDR1 is SGHKS and CDR2 is YYEKEE (reference sequence). The CDR3 is made up of 13 amino acids. Trimming removed 0 bases at V and 5 bases at J, with 8 bases between. CDR3 sequence: CASSLVQGTEAFF. The CDR3 DNA is TGTGCCAGCAGCTTGGTTCAGGGAACTGAAGCTTTCTTT. Drawing the rest from reference TRBV5-5 and TRBJ1-1, the complete variable domain is DAGVTQSPTHLIKTRGQQVTLRCSPISGHKSVSWYQQVLGQGPQFIFQYYEKEERGRGNFPDRFSARQFPNYSSELNVNALLLGDSALYLCASSLVQGTEAFFGQGTRLTVV.

V usage is TRBV5-1 and J usage is TRBJ2-3; 7 bases agree with TRBD2. Trimming cost V 7 bases and J 2 bases; bases outside gene matches: 10. This CDR3 region has 15 residues. CDR1 and CDR2 from the germline V gene are SGHRS and YFSETQ. CDR3 sequence reads: CASGGREGYTDTQYF. CDR3 nucleotide sequence: TGCGCCAGCGGAGGGAGGGAAGGTTACACAGATACGCAGTATTTT.

V gene TRBV19 combines with J gene TRBJ2-7, with a weak D call TRBD1 (5 bases). The germline V gene encodes CDR1 LNHDA and CDR2 SQIVND (reference sequence). The CDR3 sequence is 17 residues long. The V and J ends lost 5 bases and 4 bases respectively, with 24 bases between them. CDR3 in DNA: TGTGCCAGTAGTCCGGATGCCCGGGCTCTCGCAGGGTACGAGCAGTACTTC. Residues: CASSPDARALAGYEQYF.

The chain recombines TRBV9 with TRBJ2-7; tentative D call: TRBD2 (5 bases). CDR3 length: 14 amino acids. Per the germline V gene, CDR1 is SGDLS and CDR2 is YYNGEE. V was trimmed by 5 bases and J by 5 bases, leaving 17 bases between them. The CDR3 coding sequence is TGTGCCAGCAGTGATTCTCCCAAGGGAGACGAGCAGTACTTC. As protein: CASSDSPKGDEQYF.

This chain connects TRBV19 to TRBJ2-5; the D call may be TRBD1 or TRBD2 (7 bases each). The CDR3 contains 13 residues. The germline V gene has CDR1 LNHDA and CDR2 SQIVND (reference sequence). V was cut by 7 bases and J by 4 bases, with 13 bases left in between. The CDR3 coding sequence is TGTGCCAGTACCAGGGGGAGGGGAGAGACCCAGTACTTC. Protein sequence: CASTRGRGETQYF. The variable domain in full, completed from reference TRBV19 and TRBJ2-5, reads DGGITQSPKYLFRKEGQNVTLSCEQNLNHDAMYWYRQDPGQGLRLIYYSQIVNDFQKGDIAEGYSVSREKKESFPLTVTSAQKNPTAFYLCASTRGRGETQYFGPGTRLLVL.

A single count supports this clone. The chain carries TRBV5-4 and TRBJ2-7, with TRBD2 matching 7 bases. The CDR3 is 16 amino acids. Per the germline V gene, CDR1 is SGHNT and CDR2 is YYREEE (reference sequence). Trimming took 0 bases from V and 0 from J; bases not matched to a gene: 6. The CDR3 loop reads CASSLVKSSGSYEQYF. For the CDR3, the DNA is TGTGCCAGCAGCTTGGTAAAGTCTAGCGGCTCCTACGAGCAGTACTTC.

V and J are TRBV7-2 and TRBJ1-2; D perhaps matches TRBD1 (6 bases). This CDR3 is built from 15 residues. Trimming pared 6 bases from V and 7 bases from J, leaving 21 bases between. The germline V gene has CDR1 SGHTA and CDR2 FQGNSA. The CDR3 DNA follows: TGTGCCAGCAGAGATCGGCGGATCGGGGGCGGTGGCTACACCTTC. Amino acids: CASRDRRIGGGGYTF.

Here the CDR3 reads CAWSVMRTGNTIYF. The CDR3 DNA is TGTGCCTGGAGTGTAATGAGAACTGGAAACACCATATATTTT. The rearrangement links TRBV30 to TRBJ1-3; D unclear. Germline assignment: CDR1 GTSNPN and CDR2 SVGIG (reference sequence). The V end lost 0 bases, the J end lost 2 bases, and 8 bases lay between the germline ends. The CDR3 extends over 14 amino acids.

The rearrangement joins TRBV6-2 or TRBV6-3 to TRBJ2-2; D is perhaps TRBD1 or TRBD2 (5 bases each). The V gene lost 4 bases and the J gene lost 0 bases, with 9 bases spanning the gap. CDR1 is MNHEY, CDR2 SVGEGT, per germline. CDR3 length equals 15 residues. DNA of the CDR3: TGTGCCAGCAGTTCTGAGGGGACGAACACCGGGGAGCTGTTTTTT. This codes for CASSSEGTNTGELFF.

This chain joins TRBV11-1 and TRBJ1-5; D call uncertain. Germline loops: CDR1 SGHAT, CDR2 FQDESV (reference sequence). V shed 1 base and J shed 6 bases, with 7 bases lying between them. The CDR3 is 13 amino acids. For the CDR3, the DNA is TGTGCCAGCAGCTTAGGGGGATTTCAGCCCCAGCATTTT. It translates to CASSLGGFQPQHF.

V is TRBV7-9 and J is TRBJ1-1; tentative D call: TRBD1 (5 bases). The length of the CDR3 is 13 residues. The germline V and J ends were trimmed by 1 base and 6 bases, with 9 bases remaining between them. The germline gives CDR1 SEHNR, CDR2 FQNEAQ (reference sequence). CDR3 DNA sequence: TGTGCCAGCAGCTTAGAACAAGGGGCTGAAGCTTTCTTT. It codes for CASSLEQGAEAFF.

This chain uses TRBV6-5 with TRBJ2-1; tentatively, D is TRBD1 (5 bases). The CDR3 spans 13 residues. Germline CDR1 reads MNHEY; CDR2 reads SVGAGI. The V end lost 5 bases, the J end lost 5 bases, and 10 bases lay between the germline ends. CDR3 sequence reads: CASSPQGNNEQFF. For the CDR3, the DNA is TGTGCCAGCAGTCCGCAGGGTAACAATGAGCAGTTCTTC.

The chain links TRBV5-1 to TRBJ2-2; D remains ambiguous. Between the trimmed V and J ends, which lost 0 bases and 5 bases, there was a span of 8 bases. The CDR3 extends over 14 amino acids. Germline-derived CDR1 and CDR2 are SGHRS and YFSETQ. CDR3: CASSLVASTGELFF. The CDR3 DNA sequence: TGCGCCAGCAGCTTGGTTGCTTCTACCGGGGAGCTGTTTTTT.

The chain is built from TRBV28 and TRBJ2-7; D ambiguous. CDR1 and CDR2 (germline): MDHEN, SYDVKM. The length of the CDR3 is 15 residues. Trimming took 6 bases from V and 4 from J, leaving 19 bases between them. CDR3 DNA: TGTGCCAGCAGATCCCTACGAAATTCGGGTTACGAGCAGTACTTC. Translating it yields CASRSLRNSGYEQYF.